This TCR beta chain is drawn from a study of blood T cell repertoires in COVID-19 (dated by TCRdb to 2020 to 2021). For context, the study as a whole: The collaborator samples originated in the United States, Italy and Spain and spanned the acute and convalescent phases of COVID-19. The prospective study material was composed of cDNA or gDNA derived from T cells, B-cell-depleted T cells, or PBMCs. Deeply sampled blood TCRbeta repertoires from subjects exposed to, actively infected with, or recovered from COVID-19 were included in the dataset. The repertoires were made available in a free public database intended to serve as a resource for research on the immune response to SARS-CoV-2. The samples were drawn from the first 160 participants of the ongoing ImmuneRACE study and from some 1,300 subjects provided by 6 global collaborators. Nearly every sample came with metadata listing a de-identified subject ID, COVID-19 status, age in years and sex. HLA class I and class II types, where available, came from metadata supplied by the sample provider rather than from assay-based typing.

Results the study describes overall, beyond this receptor: The amount of clinical and demographic metadata varied by source and participant and was provided uncurated.

TCRbeta CDR3 regions were amplified from genomic DNA using the immunoSEQ Assay, a bias-controlled multiplex PCR. Turning to the authors' computational methods: Nucleated cell counts per sample were estimated from amplification of reference gene primers within the assay. To quantify the absolute abundance of each unique TCRbeta CDR3 rearrangement, sequence reads were collapsed and filtered. For each sample, productive Simpson clonality was calculated by taking the square root of Simpson's diversity index across productive rearrangements. TCRdb limited this immuneACCESS table to in-frame rearrangements with V and J called. A share of clones is missing; checked studies link under half to unresolved V genes, and the rest is unexplained. That table furnishes V, J and clone size, whereas the DNA furnished D and trimming. The sample table shows about 260,000 clones, and more than 75% are seen once. The leading ten clones occupy about 1.6% of the sample.

Another Seattle source contributed samples from volunteer blood donors who had recovered from COVID-19. Collaborating institutions collected whole blood in K2EDTA tubes following their own protocols. For TCRbeta analysis, collaborators shipped samples in one of three forms: frozen whole blood, isolated PBMCs, or DNA extracted from either of those sample types. Turning to this clone: Its antigen has not been determined. Base quality data are lacking; no much larger clone is found one base away.

V and J are trimmed by 3 bases and 1 base, and the gene matches miss 3 bases of the junction. Counted from cysteine to phenylalanine, this CDR3 has 17 amino acids. The CDR3 DNA has 51 bases and is translated from base 1. CDR1 and CDR2, looked up from the germline V gene, are SGDLS and YYNGEE. Source material: peripheral blood. Rearrangement joined TRBV9 to TRBJ2-6; TRBD1 fits 11 bases in the junction. The sequence came from a woman aged 40 to 50 who had recovered from COVID-19. The sequenced DNA is TGTGCCAGCAGCGCCGGGACAGGGGGATCTGGGGCCAACGTCCTGACTTTC. Its product reads: CASSAGTGGSGANVLTF.